The source of this T cell receptor (beta chain) is a study of shared clonotypes between healthy human individuals. Findings and caveats of the study: A handful of donors showed sharing of about 4.8% of naive CD4 clonotypes.

Replicate PCRs from sorted subsets contained around 190 ng DNA, which is 29,000 or so T cell genomes. TCRdb's table, derived via immunoSEQ multiplex PCR, lists solely in-frame clones and lacks some. This sample has millions of clones, with 80% to 95% found just once. Germline assignment: CDR1 MDHEN and CDR2 SYDVKM. V shed 3 bases and J 4 bases; nucleotides not matched to a gene: 5. The CDR3 has 16 residues. Into CD45RA+ naive and CD45RA-negative memory subsets, the CD4+ cells were split. As concerns this clone: Its specificity is not known.

The chain links TRBV28 to TRBJ2-1; 11 bases match TRBD1. Sequencing used naive CD4+ T cells from PBMCs. Subset indicated: CD45RA+ positively selected. The receptor's source is a man in his late teens or twenties in good health. Some clones in this sample may be carry-over from other donors' samples. CDR3 sequence reads: CASSFPGQGGYNEQFF. CDR3 nucleotides: TGTGCCAGCAGTTTTCCGGGACAGGGGGGATACAATGAGCAGTTCTTC.